These T cell receptor beta chains were read from a single sample in a study of blood T cells in healthy people across ages. MiXCR, applied by TCRdb to the 5' RACE reads, yields one record per CDR3 protein. The repertoire consists of more than 700,000 distinct CDR3 sequences, with roughly 46% occurring once and the leading ten covering 15% to 20%. Specimen: blood. Every receptor here comes from an elderly man in good health. Each CDR3 is given with its conserved first and last residue. The D gene is left open where the match is weak.

j_gene,v_gene,d_gene,CDR3aa
TRBJ1-2,TRBV7-9,.,CASSSPGESGYTF
TRBJ2-6,TRBV5-6,TRBD1,CASSFTGVGANVLTF
TRBJ2-3,TRBV30,TRBD1,CAFYRDRGNTDTQYF
TRBJ2-1,TRBV12-3/TRBV12-4,TRBD2,CASKRASGSEVNIYNEQFF
TRBJ2-1,TRBV5-1,TRBD2,CASSPQTSGSYEQFF
TRBJ2-3,TRBV9,TRBD2,CASGLAGGDTQYF
TRBJ2-7,TRBV29-1,.,CSVAEWNYEQYF
TRBJ1-2,TRBV7-2,.,CASSLAGGDYGYTF
TRBJ1-5,TRBV7-2,.,CASSLALRQGGNQPQHF
TRBJ2-5,TRBV28,TRBD2,CASSSDLADEETQYF
TRBJ2-4,TRBV21-1,.,CASSSPSAAKNIQYF